The entry below describes one T cell receptor (beta chain). The data are from a study of T-cell reconstitution after alpha-beta-depleted transplantation in children. The V gene's germline CDR1 is SGHRS and CDR2 YFSETQ. The CDR3 consists of 13 residues. V dropped 2 bases and J dropped 5; count of bases not matched to a gene: 3. Unique molecular identifiers were incorporated when the TCRbeta library was constructed. Via MiXCR, TCRdb re-called the PCR reads, giving one row per CDR3 protein. The profile shows approximately 430,000 distinct CDR3 sequences, 15% to 20% of them singletons. The chain is built from TRBV5-1 and TRBJ2-7, with 8 bases that match TRBD1. The receptor's source is a boy younger than two who had a stem cell transplant for Wiskott-Aldrich syndrome, so the T cells may come from the graft donor. Here the sequenced sample was PBMCs, mostly from graft donor cells, taken 360 days after TCRalphabeta/CD19-depleted stem cell transplant. CDR3: CASSLPDRDEQYF. The CDR3 region has the DNA TGCGCCAGCAGCTTACCGGACAGGGACGAGCAGTACTTC.